The 28 T cell receptor beta chains below all came from one sample that was sequenced in a study of monozygotic twins with inflammatory bowel disease. TCRdb re-called the 5' RACE reads; every CDR3 protein appears as one record, without DNA. Here the sample table reports hundreds of thousands of distinct CDR3 sequences. Sequenced material: blood. These receptors all stem from a human donor with ulcerative colitis or Crohn's disease, or a healthy co-twin of an affected twin (not recorded which).

The chain recombines TRBV4-2 with TRBJ2-2; without DNA, the TCRdb call of TRBD1 cannot be checked. The CDR3 runs 17 residues. The V gene's germline CDR1 is LGHNA and CDR2 YNFKEQ. The CDR3 region is CASSQDLWGGRTGELFF.

The gene calls are TRBV5-6 and TRBJ1-5; TCRdb selects TRBD1, and the lack of DNA leaves this call unchecked. The CDR3 has 18 amino acids. CDR1 and CDR2 (germline): SGHDT, YYEEEE. The CDR3 loop reads CASSLLGAIHPTDQPQHF.

The chain couples TRBV12-3 or TRBV12-4 to TRBJ2-1; TCRdb outputs TRBD2, but without DNA this stays unchecked. The CDR3 sequence is 12 residues long. CDR3 loop: CASSLFSGRGFF.

The J gene is TRBJ1-6, the V gene TRBV5-4. The CDR3 has 16 amino acids. Germline assignment: CDR1 SGHNT and CDR2 YYREEE (reference sequence). The CDR3 sequence is CASSLGRETSNSPLHF.

J is TRBJ1-2 and V is TRBV28; TCRdb outputs TRBD1, but without DNA this stays unchecked. This CDR3 spans 13 amino acids. Germline CDR1 is MDHEN and CDR2 is SYDVKM. The CDR3 sequence: CASSSATAQDYTF.

The genes are TRBV20-1 and TRBJ1-3; TCRdb's D call, TRBD1, is unchecked because there is no DNA. This CDR3 has 13 amino acids. Germline loops: CDR1 DFQATT, CDR2 SNEGSKA (reference sequence). The CDR3 protein is CSAPGTSGNTIYF.

The rearrangement links TRBV7-6 to TRBJ2-3; TCRdb outputs TRBD2, but without DNA this stays unchecked. The CDR3 extends over 15 amino acids. Per the germline V gene, CDR1 is SGHVS and CDR2 is FNYEAQ. This chain's CDR3 is CASSTPGLATDTQYF.

The chain couples TRBV20-1 to TRBJ2-7. Germline assignment: CDR1 DFQATT and CDR2 SNEGSKA (reference sequence). The CDR3 contains 12 residues. CDR3 sequence reads: CSARRTNYEQYF.

V is TRBV29-1 and J is TRBJ2-7; checking the TCRdb D call of TRBD2 is not possible without DNA. The CDR3 extends over 14 amino acids. The germline V gene encodes CDR1 SQVTM and CDR2 ANQGSEA. The CDR3 reads CSVELPGRRGEQYF.

V and J are TRBV27 and TRBJ1-4. The CDR3 sequence is 13 residues long. Per germline, CDR1 MNHEY and CDR2 SMNVEV (reference sequence). The CDR3 sequence is CASTQSEGEKLFF. The complete variable domain, with remaining parts taken from reference TRBV27 and TRBJ1-4, reads EAQVTQNPRYLITVTGKKLTVTCSQNMNHEYMSWYRQDPGLGLRQIYYSMNVEVTDKGDVPEGYKVSRKEKRNFPLILESPSPNQTSLYFCASTQSEGEKLFFGSGTQLSVL.

The chain joins TRBV5-5 to TRBJ1-5; TCRdb picks TRBD1, but there is no DNA to check that call. The CDR3 has 14 residues. The germline V gene encodes CDR1 SGHKS and CDR2 YYEKEE (reference sequence). This CDR3 reads CASSTGQLNQPQHF.

The J gene is TRBJ2-1, the V gene TRBV7-6; TCRdb returns TRBD2, unconfirmable since there is no DNA. CDR1 SGHVS and CDR2 FNYEAQ come from the germline V gene. The CDR3 extends over 14 amino acids. The CDR3 here is CASSPLGRENEQFF.

V and J are TRBV24-1 and TRBJ2-1; without DNA, the TCRdb call of TRBD1 cannot be checked. This CDR3 has 14 amino acids. Germline CDR1 KGHDR, CDR2 SFDVKD. CDR3: CATSPGQGLNEQFF.

The CDR3 loop is CSGAAPNEKLFF. The chain links TRBV29-1 to TRBJ1-4; TCRdb designates TRBD1, a call that cannot be tested without DNA. This CDR3 is built from 12 residues. CDR1 and CDR2 (germline): SQVTM, ANQGSEA.

The chain employs TRBV19 and TRBJ2-7. CDR3 length equals 17 residues. CDR1 LNHDA and CDR2 SQIVND come from the germline V gene (reference sequence). CDR3 amino acids: CASSKALGTGSTYEQYF. Variable domain in full (rest from reference TRBV19 and TRBJ2-7): DGGITQSPKYLFRKEGQNVTLSCEQNLNHDAMYWYRQDPGQGLRLIYYSQIVNDFQKGDIAEGYSVSREKKESFPLTVTSAQKNPTAFYLCASSKALGTGSTYEQYFGPGTRLTVT.

This chain uses TRBV12-3 or TRBV12-4 with TRBJ1-2; the D call from TCRdb, TRBD1, cannot be confirmed without DNA. This CDR3 comprises 15 residues. The CDR3 loop reads CASSLGTGGTYGYTF.

The V call is TRBV7-9, the J call TRBJ1-1; TCRdb reports TRBD1, a call that lacks DNA to check it against. Germline V gene data show CDR1 as SEHNR and CDR2 as FQNEAQ (reference sequence). The CDR3 spans 15 residues. CDR3 sequence: CASSLRDIMNTEAFF.

This chain joins TRBV12-3 or TRBV12-4 and TRBJ2-2. The length of the CDR3 is 13 residues. CDR3: CASSLKVSGELFF.

The chain carries TRBV5-1 and TRBJ2-3. Germline CDR1 SGHRS, CDR2 YFSETQ. The CDR3 sequence is 14 residues long. The CDR3 sequence: CASMTTVGTDAQYF.

The chain is built from TRBV6-1 and TRBJ1-6. The CDR3 has 16 amino acids. Germline loops: CDR1 MNHNS, CDR2 SASEGT. This chain's CDR3 is CASSRSPAGPNSPLHF.

V and J are TRBV18 and TRBJ2-2. The CDR3 has 16 amino acids. Germline V CDR1 and CDR2: KGHSH, LQKENI. Here the CDR3 reads CASSLEAYTNTGELFF.

The rearrangement links TRBV20-1 to TRBJ2-1; the D call from TCRdb, TRBD2, cannot be confirmed without DNA. The CDR3 runs to 15 residues. Germline V gene data show CDR1 as DFQATT and CDR2 as SNEGSKA (reference sequence). CDR3 region: CSAKRGGGPYNEQFF.

This rearrangement joins TRBV6-1 to TRBJ2-7; TCRdb outputs TRBD2, but without DNA this stays unchecked. Germline lookup yields CDR1 MNHNS and CDR2 SASEGT. The CDR3 length is 14 residues. CDR3 sequence: CAASGRDFSYEQYF.

V usage is TRBV3-1 and J usage is TRBJ2-7; TCRdb's D gene call, TRBD1, goes unchecked for lack of DNA. Per the germline V gene, CDR1 is LGHDT and CDR2 is YNNKEL (reference sequence). The CDR3 is made up of 15 amino acids. CDR3 amino acids: CASSPGQKLSYEQYF.

The chain carries TRBV7-2 and TRBJ2-5; TCRdb returns TRBD2, unconfirmable since there is no DNA. The germline V gene encodes CDR1 SGHTA and CDR2 FQGNSA. The CDR3 spans 15 residues. CDR3 sequence reads: CASSLILRAGETQYF. Filled out from reference TRBV7-2 and TRBJ2-5, the complete variable domain reads GAGVSQSPSNKVTEKGKDVELRCDPISGHTALYWYRQSLGQGLEFLIYFQGNSAPDKSGLPSDRFSAERTGGSVSTLTIQRTQQEDSAVYLCASSLILRAGETQYFGPGTRLLVL.

The rearrangement uses TRBV6-1 and TRBJ1-3. The CDR3 is 16 amino acids. The germline V gene encodes CDR1 MNHNS and CDR2 SASEGT. The chain's CDR3 is CASSPWEGSSGNTIYF.

The V call is TRBV18, the J call TRBJ2-3; TCRdb returns TRBD2, unconfirmable since there is no DNA. The CDR3 loop spans 15 amino acids. Per germline, CDR1 KGHSH and CDR2 LQKENI. Here the CDR3 reads CASSQGQTLTDTQYF.

The chain recombines TRBV6-2 or TRBV6-3 with TRBJ2-4; the TRBD1 assignment by TCRdb is unverifiable without DNA. There are 15 residues in the CDR3. From germline, CDR1 is MNHEY and CDR2 SVGEGT. The CDR3 sequence is CASSDRGRAKNIQYF.